This entry features one TCR beta chain sequence. The CDR3 has 15 residues. V was pared by 4 bases and J by 3 bases, with 8 bases of the junction left unmatched. The germline gives CDR1 LNHDA, CDR2 SQIVND (reference sequence). The data originate from a study of T cell changes during pregnancy in multiple sclerosis. Sequencing was performed with immunoSEQ multiplex PCR; in TCRdb, only in-frame clones are kept and a portion is missing. Of 30,000 or so clones in the sample, roughly 89% were seen once. The source was CD8+ T cells from peripheral blood mononuclear cells, collected in the second trimester of pregnancy. The rearrangement joins TRBV19 to TRBJ1-1; 7 bases align to TRBD1. This TCR came from a female donor in good health, enrolled as a control in a pregnancy study. In DNA form, the CDR3 reads TGTGCCAGTAGTACGCGACAGGGTTTATACACTGAAGCTTTCTTT. This codes for CASSTRQGLYTEAFF.